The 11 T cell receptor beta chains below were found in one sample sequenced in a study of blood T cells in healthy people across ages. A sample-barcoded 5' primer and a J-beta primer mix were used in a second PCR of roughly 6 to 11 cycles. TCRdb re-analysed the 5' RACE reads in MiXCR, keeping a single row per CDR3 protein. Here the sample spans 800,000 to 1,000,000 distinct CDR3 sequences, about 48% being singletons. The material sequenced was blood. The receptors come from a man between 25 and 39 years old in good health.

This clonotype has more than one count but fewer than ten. CDR3 nucleotide sequence: TGTGCCAGCTCACCACGGTCGGGGATTGGCTACGAGCAGTACTTC. This gives the protein CASSPRSGIGYEQYF. The rearrangement joins TRBV18 to TRBJ2-7; D is perhaps TRBD2 (5 bases). This CDR3 region has 15 residues. The V gene's germline CDR1 is KGHSH and CDR2 LQKENI. Deletions cut 1 base from V and 3 bases from J, with 13 bases between.

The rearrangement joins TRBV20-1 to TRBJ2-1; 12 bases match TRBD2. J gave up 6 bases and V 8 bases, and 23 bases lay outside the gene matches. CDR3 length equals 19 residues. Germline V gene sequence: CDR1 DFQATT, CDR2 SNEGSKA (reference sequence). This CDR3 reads CSSIDGAPSGGATGNEQFF. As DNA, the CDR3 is TGCAGTTCAATAGATGGAGCCCCTAGCGGGGGGGCCACGGGCAATGAGCAGTTCTTC.

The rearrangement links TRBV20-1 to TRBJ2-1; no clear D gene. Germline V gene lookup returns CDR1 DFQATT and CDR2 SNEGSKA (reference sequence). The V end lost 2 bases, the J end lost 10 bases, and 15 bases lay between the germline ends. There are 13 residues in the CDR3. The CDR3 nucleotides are TGCAGTGCTAGATTGGAAAATCGCAGGGAGCAGTTCTTC. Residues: CSARLENRREQFF.

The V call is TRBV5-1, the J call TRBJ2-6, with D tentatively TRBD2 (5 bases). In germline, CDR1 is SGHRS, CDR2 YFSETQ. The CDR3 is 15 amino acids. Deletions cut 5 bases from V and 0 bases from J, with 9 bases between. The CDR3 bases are TGCGCCAGCAGGATAACTAGCTCTGGGGCCAACGTCCTGACTTTC. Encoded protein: CASRITSSGANVLTF.

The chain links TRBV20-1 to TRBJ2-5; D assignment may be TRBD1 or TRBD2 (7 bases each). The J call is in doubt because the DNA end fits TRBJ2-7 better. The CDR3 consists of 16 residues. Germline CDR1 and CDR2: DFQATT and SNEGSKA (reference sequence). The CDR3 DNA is TGCAGTGCTAGAGATGGAGACAGGGAGGGTTTCTACGAGCAGTACTTC. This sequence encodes CSARDGDREGFYEQYF.

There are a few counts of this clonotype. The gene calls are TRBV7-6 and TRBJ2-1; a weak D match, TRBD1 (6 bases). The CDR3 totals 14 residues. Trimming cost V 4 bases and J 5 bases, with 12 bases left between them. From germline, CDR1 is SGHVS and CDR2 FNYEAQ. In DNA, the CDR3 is TGTGCCAGCAGCTCGCGTCAGGGGAACAATGAGCAGTTCTTC. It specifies CASSSRQGNNEQFF. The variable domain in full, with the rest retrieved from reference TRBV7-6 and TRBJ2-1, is GAGVSQSPRYKVTKRGQDVALRCDPISGHVSLYWYRQALGQGPEFLTYFNYEAQQDKSGLPNDRFSAERPEGSISTLTIQRTEQRDSAMYRCASSSRQGNNEQFFGPGTRLTVL.

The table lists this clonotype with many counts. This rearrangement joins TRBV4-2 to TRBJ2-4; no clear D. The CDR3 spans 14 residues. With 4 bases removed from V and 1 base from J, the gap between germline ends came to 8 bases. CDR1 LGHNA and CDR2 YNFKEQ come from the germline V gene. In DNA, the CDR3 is TGTGCCAGCAGCCCTCCGTGGGCCAAAAACATTCAGTACTTC. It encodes CASSPPWAKNIQYF.

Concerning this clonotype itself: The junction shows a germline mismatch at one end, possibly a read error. The CDR3 DNA follows: TGCGCCAGCAGCTTTAGGACAGGGATAACCTACGAGCAGCACTTC. As protein: CASSFRTGITYEQHF. The rearrangement uses TRBV5-1 and TRBJ2-7; TRBD1 matches 8 bases. The CDR3 loop spans 15 amino acids. CDR1 and CDR2 (germline): SGHRS, YFSETQ.

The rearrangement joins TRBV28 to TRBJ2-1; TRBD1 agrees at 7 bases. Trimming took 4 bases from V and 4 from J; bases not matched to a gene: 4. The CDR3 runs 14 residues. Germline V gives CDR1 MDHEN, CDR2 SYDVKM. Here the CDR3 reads CASSSIQGYNEQFF. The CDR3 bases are TGTGCCAGCAGTTCCATACAGGGGTACAATGAGCAGTTCTTC.

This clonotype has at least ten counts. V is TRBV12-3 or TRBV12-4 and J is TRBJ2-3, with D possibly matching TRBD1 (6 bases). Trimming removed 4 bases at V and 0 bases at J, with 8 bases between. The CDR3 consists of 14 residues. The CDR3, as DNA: TGTGCCAGCAGTTCCGGACAGAGCACAGATACGCAGTATTTT. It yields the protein CASSSGQSTDTQYF.

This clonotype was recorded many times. CDR3: CASSRRTQETQYF. The CDR3 DNA reads TGTGCCAGCAGCCGAAGGACCCAAGAGACCCAGTACTTC. The J gene is TRBJ2-5, the V gene TRBV7-2, with unresolved D. CDR3 length equals 13 residues. Germline CDR1 is SGHTA and CDR2 is FQGNSA. V lost 5 bases and J 1 base, leaving 8 bases between the germline ends.